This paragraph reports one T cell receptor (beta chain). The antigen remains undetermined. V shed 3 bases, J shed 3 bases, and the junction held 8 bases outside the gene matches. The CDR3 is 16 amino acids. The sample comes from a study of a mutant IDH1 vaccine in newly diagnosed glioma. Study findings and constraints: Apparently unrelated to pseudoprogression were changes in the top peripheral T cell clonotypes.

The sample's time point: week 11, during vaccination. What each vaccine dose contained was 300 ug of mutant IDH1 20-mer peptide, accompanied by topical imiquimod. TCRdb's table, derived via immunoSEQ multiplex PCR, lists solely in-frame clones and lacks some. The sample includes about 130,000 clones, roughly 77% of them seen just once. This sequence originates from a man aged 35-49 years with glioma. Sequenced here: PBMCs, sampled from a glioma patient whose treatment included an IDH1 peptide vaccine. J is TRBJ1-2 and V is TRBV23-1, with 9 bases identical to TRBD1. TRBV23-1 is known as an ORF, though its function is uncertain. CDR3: CASSQFGTGIHYGYTF. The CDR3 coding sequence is TGCGCCAGCAGTCAGTTCGGGACAGGGATACACTATGGCTACACCTTC.